One and the same sample provided the 21 T cell receptor beta chains below, sequenced in a study of the immune and genomic landscape of osteosarcoma. The post-treatment osteosarcoma tumors were primary, local recurrence or metastasis specimens from poor-prognosis patients. This table comes from immunoSEQ multiplex PCR, and its TCRdb copy is limited to in-frame clones, with some not included. The sample contains 450 to 500 clones, 70% to 90% of which appear only once. The sequenced sample consisted of osteosarcoma tumor tissue from the thigh. These receptor sequences come from a human donor with osteosarcoma.

The rearrangement joins TRBV14 to TRBJ2-3; 13 bases are a match to TRBD2. This CDR3 has 18 amino acids. V lost 4 bases and J lost 0; bases outside the gene matches: 7. Germline loops: CDR1 SGHDN, CDR2 FVKESK. CDR3 nucleotide sequence: TGTGCCAGCAGCCCTGGGACTAGCGGGATACTAAGCACAGATACGCAGTATTTT. Its protein is CASSPGTSGILSTDTQYF.

V gene TRBV9 combines with J gene TRBJ1-1, with TRBD1 as a possible D gene (5 bases). V dropped 4 bases and J dropped 1 base, with 8 bases sitting between them. The CDR3 sequence is 13 residues long. CDR1 and CDR2 from the germline V gene are SGDLS and YYNGEE. CDR3 region: CASSIGGNTEAFF. CDR3 coding DNA: TGTGCCAGCAGCATTGGGGGGAACACTGAAGCTTTCTTT.

A few counts support this clone. This sequence joins TRBV18 and TRBJ2-7; no definite D call. This CDR3 is 12 amino acids long. CDR1 KGHSH and CDR2 LQKENI come from the germline V gene. V lost 3 bases, J lost 3 bases, and 6 bases lay in between. The CDR3 region has the DNA TGTGCCAGCTCACCCGCAAACTACGAGCAGTACTTC. This gives the protein CASSPANYEQYF.

This sequence joins TRBV2 and TRBJ2-1, with 8 bases lining up with TRBD2. V was clipped by 4 bases and J by 2 bases; unmatched bases: 4. This CDR3 contains 15 residues. Germline CDR1 SNHLY, CDR2 FYNNEI. CDR3 sequence: CASSALAGPYNEQFF. In DNA form, the CDR3 reads TGTGCCAGCAGTGCCCTAGCGGGCCCCTACAATGAGCAGTTCTTC.

Written as DNA, the CDR3 is TGTGCCAGCAGCCTGGCGGCAGCTAGCACAGATACGCAGTATTTT. Amino acids: CASSLAAASTDTQYF. The chain uses TRBV7-9 and TRBJ2-3; D is unresolved. Trimming took off 5 bases at V and 0 bases at J, with 12 bases between the two ends. Germline V gene data show CDR1 as SEHNR and CDR2 as FQNEAQ (reference sequence). This CDR3 is built from 15 residues.

This rearrangement joins TRBV5-3 to TRBJ2-4; D is unresolved. TRBV5-3 is an ORF, with its function uncertain. The CDR3 has 17 amino acids. V was pared by 4 bases and J by 3 bases, with 20 bases between. CDR3 region: CARSPAARVLFKNIQYF. CDR3 DNA: TGTGCCAGAAGCCCTGCGGCAAGGGTCCTCTTCAAAAACATTCAGTACTTC.

The chain joins TRBV2 to TRBJ2-3; 8 nucleotides agree with TRBD1. V shed 7 bases and J 4 bases; nucleotides not matched to a gene: 7. The CDR3 sequence is 14 residues long. Looked up from germline, CDR1 is SNHLY and CDR2 is FYNNEI. CDR3 in amino acids: CASTRQGSADTQYF. CDR3 DNA sequence: TGTGCCAGCACGAGACAGGGGAGCGCAGATACGCAGTATTTT.

This rearrangement joins TRBV2 to TRBJ2-1; TRBD2 agrees at 9 bases. Germline CDR1 is SNHLY and CDR2 is FYNNEI. J was trimmed by 4 bases and V by 4 bases; bases with no gene match: 5. This CDR3 region has 15 residues. The CDR3 DNA follows: TGTGCCAGCAGTGGGGGACTAGCTGGATACAATGAGCAGTTCTTC. It encodes CASSGGLAGYNEQFF.

This clone was found once. The rearrangement uses TRBV7-2 and TRBJ2-2, with 12 bases lining up with TRBD1. With 10 bases clipped from V and 3 bases from J, the junction kept 12 bases outside the gene matches. Germline assignment: CDR1 SGHTA and CDR2 FQGNSA. The CDR3 runs 17 residues. CDR3 sequence (DNA): TGTGCCACAAAAGGGACAGGGGGCGCAGGGGACACCGGGGAGCTGTTTTTT. This gives the protein CATKGTGGAGDTGELFF. The variable domain in full, completed from reference TRBV7-2 and TRBJ2-2, reads GAGVSQSPSNKVTEKGKDVELRCDPISGHTALYWYRQSLGQGLEFLIYFQGNSAPDKSGLPSDRFSAERTGGSVSTLTIQRTQQEDSAVYLCATKGTGGAGDTGELFFGEGSRLTVL.

The chain recombines TRBV6-9 with TRBJ2-1; TRBD2 matches at 7 bases. The CDR3 has 14 residues. The trim removed 4 bases at V and 5 bases at J, leaving 5 bases unmatched. Germline assignment: CDR1 MNHGY and CDR2 SVAAGI. The chain's CDR3 is CASSSRGSDNEQFF. Written as DNA, the CDR3 is TGTGCCAGCAGTTCCCGCGGGAGCGACAATGAGCAGTTCTTC.

This chain links TRBV11-2 with TRBJ2-1; D gene unclear. CDR3 length: 13 residues. Germline V gene sequence: CDR1 SGHAT, CDR2 FQNNGV. Trimming removed 4 bases from V and 7 bases from J, with 11 bases in between. The CDR3 region has the DNA TGTGCCAGCAGCTACGAAGACCGAAATGAGCAGTTCTTC. Translated, it gives CASSYEDRNEQFF.

The V gene is TRBV7-6, the J gene TRBJ2-3; TRBD2 agrees at 10 bases. The CDR3 is 17 amino acids. Per germline, CDR1 SGHVS and CDR2 FNYEAQ. J gave up 4 bases and V 0 bases, and 7 bases lay outside the gene matches. The CDR3 coding sequence is TGTGCCAGCAGCTTAGCCCTGGCTAGCGGGAGCGCAGATACGCAGTATTTT. Its protein product is CASSLALASGSADTQYF.

The chain recombines TRBV19 with TRBJ2-1, with TRBD2 identical over 10 bases. The V gene's germline CDR1 is LNHDA and CDR2 SQIVND (reference sequence). Germline trimming cut 5 bases from V and 4 bases from J; bases unmatched to any gene: 5. The CDR3 spans 15 residues. The CDR3 loop is CASSELAGAYNEQFF. CDR3 bases: TGTGCCAGTAGTGAGCTAGCGGGGGCATACAATGAGCAGTTCTTC.

This clone has only one observation. The chain links TRBV4-2 to TRBJ2-6, with D tentatively TRBD1 or TRBD2 (5 bases each). The CDR3 spans 16 residues. The V end lost 0 bases, the J end lost 0 bases, and 6 bases lay between the germline ends. Germline-derived CDR1 and CDR2 are LGHNA and YNFKEQ. The CDR3 region is CASSQDGTSGANVLTF. In nucleotides, the CDR3 is TGTGCCAGCAGCCAAGATGGGACCTCTGGGGCCAACGTCCTGACTTTC.

This clone is a singleton in its sample. J is TRBJ2-7 and V is TRBV10-3; tentatively, D is TRBD1 (5 bases). The germline gives CDR1 ENHRY, CDR2 SYGVKD. Deletions cut 1 base from V and 0 bases from J, with 10 bases between. The length of the CDR3 is 15 residues. DNA for the CDR3: TGTGCCATCAGTGAGTATAACAGGTACTCCTACGAGCAGTACTTC. Its protein product is CAISEYNRYSYEQYF.

The V call is TRBV6-5, the J call TRBJ2-2, with TRBD2 matching 10 bases. Germline assignment: CDR1 MNHEY and CDR2 SVGAGI. The CDR3 is 14 residues long. V dropped 7 bases and J dropped 9; count of bases not matched to a gene: 8. In DNA, the CDR3 is TGTGCCAGCACCACACTAGCGGGGATGCGGGAGCTGTTTTTT. Its protein product is CASTTLAGMRELFF.

V gene TRBV7-8 combines with J gene TRBJ1-1; the D gene is possibly TRBD1 (5 bases). Germline V lookup: CDR1 SGHVS, CDR2 FQNEAQ. Trimming pared 1 base from V and 5 bases from J, leaving 20 bases between. The CDR3 runs to 17 residues. CDR3 residues: CASSLEVPGRGWTEAFF. The CDR3 DNA is TGTGCCAGCAGCTTAGAGGTCCCAGGGCGGGGATGGACTGAAGCTTTCTTT.

The genes are TRBV2 and TRBJ2-5; a possible D gene is TRBD2 (7 bases). Per germline, CDR1 SNHLY and CDR2 FYNNEI. This CDR3 is 14 amino acids long. Trimming stripped 5 bases from V and 2 bases from J, with 12 bases between. DNA of the CDR3: TGTGCCAGCAGTCGGGGGGCGGATCAAGAGACCCAGTACTTC. Translated, it gives CASSRGADQETQYF.

This chain uses TRBV19 with TRBJ2-7, with D possibly TRBD2 on 6 matching bases. Trimming took 5 bases from V and 3 from J, leaving 14 bases between them. This CDR3 is 14 amino acids long. The germline gives CDR1 LNHDA, CDR2 SQIVND (reference sequence). The CDR3: CASSPGTVNYEQYF. CDR3 sequence (DNA): TGTGCCAGTAGTCCCGGGACTGTAAACTACGAGCAGTACTTC.

This clone showed up just once. This sequence joins TRBV19 and TRBJ1-3; D is perhaps TRBD1 (5 bases). V lost 4 bases and J lost 3, with 7 bases in between. The CDR3 totals 13 residues. CDR1 is LNHDA, CDR2 SQIVND, per germline (reference sequence). The CDR3 sequence: CASSRGLGNTIYF. CDR3 DNA: TGTGCCAGTAGTAGGGGACTTGGAAACACCATATATTTT.

V gene TRBV19 combines with J gene TRBJ2-2; 8 positions agree with TRBD2. From germline, CDR1 is LNHDA and CDR2 SQIVND (reference sequence). The CDR3 length is 16 residues. V shed 3 bases and J 5 bases; nucleotides not matched to a gene: 8. The DNA of the CDR3 is TGTGCCAGTAGTATCATTGGCGGGGGGTGGACCGGGGAGCTGTTTTTT. Translating gives CASSIIGGGWTGELFF.